Detailed here is one T cell receptor beta chain. Per germline, CDR1 SGHVS and CDR2 FQNEAQ. The CDR3 is made up of 15 amino acids. With 5 bases removed from V and 5 bases from J, the gap between germline ends came to 16 bases. The sample originates from a study of shared clonotypes between healthy human individuals. Original processing methods: As immunoSEQ supplied junction-only sequences (without quality scores), filtering differed. The method was immunoSEQ multiplex PCR; TCRdb's version includes in-frame clones alone and lacks a portion of them. V and J calls and clone size are those listed in that table; D and trimming were worked out from the DNA. Altogether over 850,000 clones are present, 75% to 85% being singletons, with the ten largest covering under 0.8%.

The source of this sequence is a man in his late teens or twenties in good health. Some clones in this sample may be carry-over from other donors' samples. The chain recombines TRBV7-8 with TRBJ1-3, with D unresolved. Sequenced material: memory CD4+ T cells from PBMCs. Subset meaning: CD45RA-negative fraction. CDR3 in amino acids: CASSPFRVQRNTIYF. Here the CDR3 DNA reads TGTGCCAGCAGCCCATTCCGGGTGCAGAGAAACACCATATATTTT.